This TCR beta chain is drawn from a study of T cells in Graves' hyperthyroidism and ophthalmopathy. CDR3 size: 17 residues. Trimming stripped 0 bases from V and 7 bases from J, with 20 bases between. Germline values: CDR1 SGHDT, CDR2 YYEEEE. The investigators amplified TCR beta CDR3 regions from RNA transcripts. Primed by the HTBI set, a first-round RT-PCR was run on the TCR CDR3. Using its own MiXCR run on the multiplex PCR reads, TCRdb lists one record per CDR3 protein. The top ten clones hold almost 8% of a sample with a few hundred thousand distinct CDR3 sequences, around a sixth of them seen once.

The receptor was derived from a woman aged 18-29 years with Graves' hyperthyroidism. What was sequenced was blood. The V call is TRBV5-6, the J call TRBJ2-1; no definite D call. The CDR3 reads CASSLESLDPLRNEQFF. In nucleotides, the CDR3 is TGTGCCAGCAGCTTGGAGTCATTGGATCCCTTACGTAATGAGCAGTTCTTC. Drawing the rest from reference TRBV5-6 and TRBJ2-1, the complete variable domain is DAGVTQSPTHLIKTRGQQVTLRCSPKSGHDTVSWYQQALGQGPQFIFQYYEEEERQRGNFPDRFSGHQFPNYSSELNVNALLLGDSALYLCASSLESLDPLRNEQFFGPGTRLTVL.